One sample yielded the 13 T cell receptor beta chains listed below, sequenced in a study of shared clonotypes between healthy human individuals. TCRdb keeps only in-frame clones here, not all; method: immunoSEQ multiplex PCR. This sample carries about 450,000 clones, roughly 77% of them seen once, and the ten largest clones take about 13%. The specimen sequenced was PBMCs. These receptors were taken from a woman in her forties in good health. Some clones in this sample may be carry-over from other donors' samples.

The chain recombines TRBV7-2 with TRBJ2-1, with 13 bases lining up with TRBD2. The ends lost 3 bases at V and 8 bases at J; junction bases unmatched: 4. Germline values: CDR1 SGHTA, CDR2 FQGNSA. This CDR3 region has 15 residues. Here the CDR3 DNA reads TGTGCCAGCAGCTTCGGGACTAGCGGGATCGATGAGCAGTTCTTC. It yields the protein CASSFGTSGIDEQFF.

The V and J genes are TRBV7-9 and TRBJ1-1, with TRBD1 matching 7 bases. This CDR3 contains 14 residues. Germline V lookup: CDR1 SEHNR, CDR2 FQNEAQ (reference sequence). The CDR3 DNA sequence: TGTGCTTCGAACAGGGGAGGTGTGGGCACTGAAGCTTTCTTT. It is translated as CASNRGGVGTEAFF.

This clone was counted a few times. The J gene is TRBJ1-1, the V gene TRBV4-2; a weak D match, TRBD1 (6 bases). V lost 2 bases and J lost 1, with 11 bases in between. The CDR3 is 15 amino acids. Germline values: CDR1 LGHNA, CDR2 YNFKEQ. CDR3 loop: CASSQSMDRNTEAFF. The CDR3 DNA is TGTGCCAGCAGCCAATCGATGGACAGGAACACTGAAGCTTTCTTT.

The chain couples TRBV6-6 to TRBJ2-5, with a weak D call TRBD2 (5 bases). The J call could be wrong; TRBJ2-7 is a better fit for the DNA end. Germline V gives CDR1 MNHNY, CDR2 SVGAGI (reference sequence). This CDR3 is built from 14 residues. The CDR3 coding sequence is TGTGCCAGCAGTCACGGGGTCCCTCGCTACGAGCAGTACTTC. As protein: CASSHGVPRYEQYF.

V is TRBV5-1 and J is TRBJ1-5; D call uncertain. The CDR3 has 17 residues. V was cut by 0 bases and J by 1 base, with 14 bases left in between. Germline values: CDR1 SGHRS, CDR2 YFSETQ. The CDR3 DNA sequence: TGCGCCAGCAGCTTGGGCGGCGGAATGCCCAGCAATCAGCCCCAGCATTTT. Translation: CASSLGGGMPSNQPQHF.

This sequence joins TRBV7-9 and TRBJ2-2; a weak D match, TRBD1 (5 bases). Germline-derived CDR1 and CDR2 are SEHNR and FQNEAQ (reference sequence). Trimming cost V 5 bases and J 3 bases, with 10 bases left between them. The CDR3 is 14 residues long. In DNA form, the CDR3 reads TGTGCCAGCAGCCGACAGTCGGACACCGGGGAGCTGTTTTTT. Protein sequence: CASSRQSDTGELFF.

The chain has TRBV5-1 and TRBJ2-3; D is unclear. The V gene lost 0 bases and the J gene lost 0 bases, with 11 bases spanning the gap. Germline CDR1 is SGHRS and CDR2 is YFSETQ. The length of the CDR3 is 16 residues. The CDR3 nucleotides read TGCGCCAGCAGCTTGGGCCTTATGGTTAGCACAGATACGCAGTATTTT. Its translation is CASSLGLMVSTDTQYF.

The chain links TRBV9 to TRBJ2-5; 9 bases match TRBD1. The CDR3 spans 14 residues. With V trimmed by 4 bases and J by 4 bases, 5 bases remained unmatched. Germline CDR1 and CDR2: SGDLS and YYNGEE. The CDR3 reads CASSTGQGGETQYF. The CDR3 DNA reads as TGTGCCAGCAGCACGGGACAGGGAGGAGAGACCCAGTACTTC.

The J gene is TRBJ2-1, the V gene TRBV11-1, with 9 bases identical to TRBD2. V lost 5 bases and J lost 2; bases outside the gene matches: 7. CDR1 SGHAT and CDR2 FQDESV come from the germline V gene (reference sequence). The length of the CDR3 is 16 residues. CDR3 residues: CASSARAGGTYNEQFF. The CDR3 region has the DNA TGTGCCAGCAGCGCCCGAGCGGGAGGTACCTACAATGAGCAGTTCTTC.

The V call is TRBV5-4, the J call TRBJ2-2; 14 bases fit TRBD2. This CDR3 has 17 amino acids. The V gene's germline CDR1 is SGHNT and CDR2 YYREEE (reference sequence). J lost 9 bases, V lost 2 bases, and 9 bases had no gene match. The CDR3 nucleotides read TGTGCCAGCAGCTTTGCAGGGACTAGCGGGAGAGGCCGGGAGCTGTTTTTT. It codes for CASSFAGTSGRGRELFF. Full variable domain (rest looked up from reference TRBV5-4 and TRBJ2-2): ETGVTQSPTHLIKTRGQQVTLRCSSQSGHNTVSWYQQALGQGPQFIFQYYREEENGRGNFPPRFSGLQFPNYSSELNVNALELDDSALYLCASSFAGTSGRGRELFFGEGSRLTVL.

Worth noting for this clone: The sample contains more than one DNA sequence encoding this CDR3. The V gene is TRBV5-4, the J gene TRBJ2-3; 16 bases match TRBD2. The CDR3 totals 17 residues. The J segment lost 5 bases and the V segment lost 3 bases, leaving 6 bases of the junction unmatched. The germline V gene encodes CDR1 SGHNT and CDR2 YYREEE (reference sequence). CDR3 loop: CASSWGLAGGPGDTQYF. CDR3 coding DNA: TGTGCCAGCAGCTGGGGACTAGCGGGAGGGCCGGGAGATACGCAGTATTTT.

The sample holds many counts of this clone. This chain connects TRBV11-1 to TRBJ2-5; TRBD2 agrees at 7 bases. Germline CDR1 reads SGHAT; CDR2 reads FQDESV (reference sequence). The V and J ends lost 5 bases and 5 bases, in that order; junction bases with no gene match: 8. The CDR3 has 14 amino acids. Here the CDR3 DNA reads TGTGCCAGCAGCCCGAGGGACGGGGGGGAGACCCAGTACTTC. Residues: CASSPRDGGETQYF.

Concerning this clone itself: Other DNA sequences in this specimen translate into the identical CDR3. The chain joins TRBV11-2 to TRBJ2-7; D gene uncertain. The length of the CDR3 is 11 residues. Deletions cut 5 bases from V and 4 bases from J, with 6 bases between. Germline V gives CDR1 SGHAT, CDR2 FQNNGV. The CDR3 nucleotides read TGTGCCAGCAGCCCCTCATACGAGCAGTACTTC. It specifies CASSPSYEQYF.